This T cell receptor beta chain originates from a study of blood T cell repertoires in COVID-19. Study background: T cells, B-cell-depleted T cells, or PBMCs provided the cDNA or gDNA that served as material.

Participant age was roughly 18 to 95 years, and participants resided in approximately 24 US areas. Trimming took 3 bases from V and 2 from J, leaving 8 bases between them. The CDR3 runs to 14 residues. Germline-derived CDR1 and CDR2 are MDHEN and SYDVKM. Under the authors' procedure: Reference gene primer amplification yielded estimated nucleated cell counts. Here immunoSEQ multiplex PCR was the method, and the copy in TCRdb shows in-frame clones only, minus some. From that table come the V and J calls and clone size; the DNA was used to work out D and trimming. The top ten hold around 2% of the sample, which has about 270,000 clones, more than 80% seen once.

The sequence derives from a woman aged 18-35 years who had recovered from COVID-19. V and J are TRBV28 and TRBJ2-1; no clear D gene. The sample was PBMCs or T cells enriched from blood (not recorded which). The CDR3 nucleotides read TGTGCCAGCAGTTTTAGCCCAGCCTACAATGAGCAGTTCTTC. This encodes CASSFSPAYNEQFF.